One and the same sample provided the 9 T cell receptor beta chains below, sequenced in a study of T cells after posttransplantation cyclophosphamide. Assay used: immunoSEQ multiplex PCR; TCRdb lists only in-frame clones, some missing. Of under 7,500 clones listed, 95% to 98% were seen once; the top ten hold less than 0.55%. The sequenced sample consisted of naive CD8+ T cells sorted from PBMCs. The receptors were sampled from a woman aged 25 to 39 in good health and a related stem cell transplant donor.

CDR3 loop: CASSLLPSGGAGEQFF. The CDR3 DNA is TGTGCCAGCAGCTTGCTGCCTAGCGGGGGGGCCGGTGAGCAGTTCTTC. V and J are TRBV5-6 and TRBJ2-1, with TRBD2 matching over 12 bases. V lost 1 base, J lost 9 bases, and 8 bases stayed unmatched. This CDR3 has 16 residues. Germline-derived CDR1 and CDR2 are SGHDT and YYEEEE.

The chain joins TRBV6-5 to TRBJ2-1; 11 bases are a match to TRBD2. Germline assignment: CDR1 MNHEY and CDR2 SVGAGI. After removal of 4 bases from V and 9 bases from J, the junction contained 5 bases not matched to a gene. This CDR3 comprises 14 residues. In nucleotides, the CDR3 is TGTGCCAGCAGTTTAGCGGGGGGGCCTGGTGAGCAGTTCTTC. This gives the protein CASSLAGGPGEQFF.

The chain carries TRBV6-1 and TRBJ2-1; 10 bases are shared with TRBD2. Germline lookup yields CDR1 MNHNS and CDR2 SASEGT. The CDR3 consists of 16 residues. The trim removed 4 bases at V and 5 bases at J, leaving 8 bases unmatched. The CDR3 protein is CASSGYSGGRNNEQFF. As DNA, the CDR3 is TGTGCCAGCAGTGGTTATAGCGGGGGGCGAAACAATGAGCAGTTCTTC.

This chain links TRBV9 with TRBJ2-3; 9 nucleotides align to TRBD2. CDR3 length: 15 amino acids. The V segment lost 3 bases and the J segment 4 bases; nucleotides outside the gene matches: 6. The germline CDR1 and CDR2 sequences are SGDLS and YYNGEE. CDR3 sequence reads: CASSAGLAVSDTQYF. CDR3 nucleotide sequence: TGTGCCAGCAGCGCGGGACTAGCCGTATCAGATACGCAGTATTTT. Based on the CDR3 plus reference TRBV9 and TRBJ2-3, the full variable domain is DSGVTQTPKHLITATGQRVTLRCSPRSGDLSVYWYQQSLDQGLQFLIQYYNGEERAKGNILERFSAQQFPDLHSELNLSSLELGDSALYFCASSAGLAVSDTQYFGPGTRLTVL.

J is TRBJ2-5 and V is TRBV6-5; maybe TRBD1 (7 bases). Germline values: CDR1 MNHEY, CDR2 SVGAGI. The V end lost 2 bases, the J end lost 5 bases, and 12 bases lay between the germline ends. CDR3 length: 14 residues. CDR3 region: CASSYRPGGETQYF. DNA for the CDR3: TGTGCCAGCAGTTACCGGCCAGGGGGGGAGACCCAGTACTTC.

The chain uses TRBV4-1 and TRBJ1-3; D may be TRBD1 (5 bases). V gave up 4 bases and J gave up 1 base, with 29 bases separating them. CDR3 size: 21 residues. Germline V gene data show CDR1 as MGHRA and CDR2 as YSYEKL. CDR3 in amino acids: CASSRDSRALSQGLSGNTIYF. CDR3 bases: TGCGCCAGCAGCCGAGATAGCCGTGCGTTATCCCAGGGTTTATCTGGAAACACCATATATTTT.

The CDR3 bases are TGTGCCAGCAGCTTAGGACAGGGGTACCAAGAGACCCAGTACTTC. This sequence encodes CASSLGQGYQETQYF. V gene TRBV7-8 combines with J gene TRBJ2-5; 8 positions agree with TRBD1. The ends lost 1 base at V and 0 bases at J; junction bases unmatched: 1. The CDR3 spans 15 residues. Germline values: CDR1 SGHVS, CDR2 FQNEAQ.

The CDR3 spells CASSPRTGGISYEQYF. As DNA, the CDR3 is TGTGCCAGTAGTCCCAGGACAGGGGGGATATCCTACGAGCAGTACTTC. The chain is built from TRBV19 and TRBJ2-7; 10 bases are shared with TRBD1. The CDR3 consists of 16 residues. J was trimmed by 1 base and V by 5 bases; bases with no gene match: 8. CDR1 is LNHDA, CDR2 SQIVND, per germline (reference sequence).

The genes are TRBV27 and TRBJ2-5, with TRBD2 matching over 9 bases. Per germline, CDR1 MNHEY and CDR2 SMNVEV (reference sequence). This CDR3 contains 17 residues. The ends lost 2 bases at V and 5 bases at J; junction bases unmatched: 12. The CDR3 protein is CASSLLSGGWYLETQYF. Written as DNA, the CDR3 is TGTGCCAGCAGTTTACTGAGCGGGGGGTGGTATTTGGAGACCCAGTACTTC.